The T cell receptor (beta chain) described here comes from a study of tumor-infiltrating lymphocytes in oesophageal squamous cell carcinoma. The CDR3 extends over 13 amino acids. Germline loops: CDR1 SEHNR, CDR2 FQNEAQ (reference sequence). TCRdb processed the PCR reads anew with MiXCR; each CDR3 protein has one entry. This table holds roughly 10,000 distinct CDR3 sequences, roughly 60% found once. Sequencing was carried out using esophageal tumor tissue. The receptor was isolated from a female donor with esophageal squamous cell carcinoma. The chain uses TRBV7-9 and TRBJ2-1; either TRBD1 or TRBD2 may fit D (5 bases each). The closer fit of TRBJ2-7 to the DNA end suggests the J call may be wrong. CDR3 sequence (DNA): TGTGCCAGCAGCCCAGGGACGTCCTACGAGCAGTACTTC. Amino acids: CASSPGTSYEQYF.